Listed here is a single TCR beta chain. Its antigen is still unknown. These data come from a study of cytomegalovirus exposure and HLA in healthy donors. Regarding the study as a whole: Fewer N-insertions (relative to the roughly 630-donor mean) were reportedly seen in an Asian-associated ancestry cluster in a later analysis.

Looked up from germline, CDR1 is MNHEY and CDR2 is SVGAGI. The CDR3 is made up of 14 amino acids. Trimming left V 7 bases short and J 2 bases short, with 15 bases between. The PCR made use of 60 Vbeta and 13 Jbeta primers. In the original analysis: Unique TCR beta chains numbered around 80 million in a later analysis, with around 10 million shared. Clones were sequenced by immunoSEQ multiplex PCR, and TCRdb holds only the in-frame ones, with some missing. For V, J and clone size, that table is used; D and trimming come from the DNA. The sample shows about 120,000 clones, roughly 72% of them seen only once.

The sample taken for sequencing was PBMCs. The receptor comes from a woman in her forties or fifties in good health and CMV-seropositive. The chain recombines TRBV6-5 with TRBJ2-7; D may be TRBD1 (5 bases). CDR3 protein: CASTRAGSAYEQYF. The CDR3 DNA follows: TGTGCCAGCACTCGGGCAGGGTCGGCCTACGAGCAGTACTTC.